One and the same sample provided the 28 T cell receptor beta chains below, sequenced in a study of low-dose radiotherapy and immunotherapy resistance in tumors. TRAV- and TRBV-specific primers, spanning alpha and beta chains, primed first-strand cDNA. PCR amplification of the TCRs was performed with Phusion for 20 to 25 PCR cycles, and it relied on a constant-region primer together with a V-primer adapter. TCRdb ran MiXCR on the reads and lists one entry per CDR3 protein. The table has under 75,000 distinct CDR3 sequences, around a quarter seen once. Time point indicated: after trial treatment. Indicated treatment: LDRT plus nivolumab, ipilimumab, low-dose cyclophosphamide and aspirin (RACIN trial). Sample: PBMCs, taken after low-dose radiotherapy plus immunotherapy. The receptors originated from a male donor with prostate cancer.

This clonotype has a count of ten or more. V usage is TRBV4-1 and J usage is TRBJ2-3; D gene ambiguous. Germline V lookup: CDR1 MGHRA, CDR2 YSYEKL. The CDR3 runs to 14 residues. The germline V and J ends were trimmed by 3 bases and 3 bases, with 10 bases remaining between them. The CDR3 nucleotides are TGCGCCAGCAGCCACAGACCTGTAACAGATACGCAGTATTTT. Translated: CASSHRPVTDTQYF.

V gene TRBV7-8 combines with J gene TRBJ2-5; TRBD2 matches at 7 bases. The V gene end was trimmed by 5 bases and the J gene end by 2 bases; junction bases not matched to a gene: 8. The CDR3 contains 15 residues. Germline lookup yields CDR1 SGHVS and CDR2 FQNEAQ. CDR3 DNA sequence: TGTGCCAGCAGCGTCCGGGCTAGCGGACAAGAGACCCAGTACTTC. This translates into CASSVRASGQETQYF.

The table lists this clonotype with many counts. The rearrangement uses TRBV5-6 and TRBJ2-2; the D is unclear. The V end lost 6 bases, the J end lost 1 base, and 7 bases lay between the germline ends. The CDR3 runs 13 residues. Per germline, CDR1 SGHDT and CDR2 YYEEEE. CDR3 DNA sequence: TGTGCCAGCAACGGGCAGAACACCGGGGAGCTGTTTTTT. Protein product: CASNGQNTGELFF. The variable domain in full, with the rest retrieved from reference TRBV5-6 and TRBJ2-2, is DAGVTQSPTHLIKTRGQQVTLRCSPKSGHDTVSWYQQALGQGPQFIFQYYEEEERQRGNFPDRFSGHQFPNYSSELNVNALLLGDSALYLCASNGQNTGELFFGEGSRLTVL.

This clonotype appeared many times. In DNA form, the CDR3 reads TGTGCCAGACCGGCCACGGGTTGCGCCGGGGAGCTGTTTTTT. It is translated as CARPATGCAGELFF. This chain joins TRBV7-3 and TRBJ2-2; D remains ambiguous. Germline V gives CDR1 SGHTA, CDR2 FQGTGA. Trimming cost V 9 bases and J 6 bases, with 17 bases left between them. CDR3 length equals 14 residues.

Turning to this clonotype: One base separates it from a far larger clone, so it is likely a read error. The CDR3 DNA reads TGCAGTGCAGAACCTAGCGCGGGGGGGGCCGATGAGCAGTACTTC. This encodes CSAEPSAGGADEQYF. This chain links TRBV20-1 with TRBJ2-7, with 9 bases lining up with TRBD2. The CDR3 sequence is 15 residues long. Germline lookup yields CDR1 DFQATT and CDR2 SNEGSKA (reference sequence). V shed 6 bases, J shed 7 bases, and the junction held 16 bases outside the gene matches.

The table lists this clonotype with a count of one. The chain joins TRBV6-1 to TRBJ1-2, with D perhaps TRBD1 (5 bases). The V end lost 5 bases, the J end lost 3 bases, and 13 bases lay between the germline ends. This CDR3 is built from 14 residues. Germline CDR1 reads MNHNS; CDR2 reads SASEGT. In nucleotides, the CDR3 is TGTGCCAGCAGTTACCAGGGTGTCGACTATGGCTACACCTTC. Its translation: CASSYQGVDYGYTF.

This clonotype has a count of ten or more. The chain couples TRBV2 to TRBJ2-2; tentative D call: TRBD1 (6 bases). The V gene's germline CDR1 is SNHLY and CDR2 FYNNEI. Trimming removed 7 bases from V and 2 bases from J, with 11 bases in between. The CDR3 has 14 residues. This CDR3 is CASKARGNTGELFF. CDR3 nucleotide sequence: TGTGCCAGCAAGGCCAGGGGAAACACCGGGGAGCTGTTTTTT.

This clonotype was seen repeatedly, ten times or more. The chain uses TRBV9 and TRBJ2-2; no firm D call. V was clipped by 1 base and J by 0 bases, with 7 bases between them. The CDR3 is made up of 15 amino acids. Germline CDR1 and CDR2: SGDLS and YYNGEE. The CDR3 protein is CASSVLRANTGELFF. CDR3 nucleotide sequence: TGTGCCAGCAGCGTACTCCGCGCGAACACCGGGGAGCTGTTTTTT.

This clonotype was detected many times. The rearrangement uses TRBV7-9 and TRBJ1-5; the D gene is possibly TRBD1 (6 bases). CDR3 length: 17 residues. Germline V CDR1 and CDR2: SEHNR, FQNEAQ (reference sequence). V was pared by 1 base and J by 3 bases, with 16 bases between. The CDR3 coding sequence is TGTGCCAGCAGCTTAGACCGGCCGAGGGGGGCCAATCAGCCCCAGCATTTT. Amino acid sequence: CASSLDRPRGANQPQHF.

This clonotype appeared many times. V is TRBV5-1 and J is TRBJ1-1; no reliable D call. The CDR3 has 13 amino acids. CDR1 and CDR2 (germline): SGHRS, YFSETQ. V was clipped by 0 bases and J by 5 bases, with 8 bases between them. The DNA for the CDR3 is TGCGCCAGCAGCTTGGCCGTAAGGACTGAAGCTTTCTTT. It specifies CASSLAVRTEAFF.

This clonotype has at least ten counts. The chain links TRBV7-2 to TRBJ2-7; possible D gene TRBD2, 6 bases. Germline lookup yields CDR1 SGHTA and CDR2 FQGNSA. This CDR3 comprises 16 residues. Trimming took off 5 bases at V and 0 bases at J, with 17 bases between the two ends. CDR3 sequence (DNA): TGTGCCAGCAGCCTCGCGGGGCCACGCTACTCCTACGAGCAGTACTTC. Translating it yields CASSLAGPRYSYEQYF.

This clonotype was detected ten times or more. The J gene is TRBJ2-7, the V gene TRBV7-9, with D unclear. This CDR3 is 13 amino acids long. V lost 6 bases, J lost 4 bases, and 13 bases lay in between. Germline CDR1 reads SEHNR; CDR2 reads FQNEAQ (reference sequence). CDR3 nucleotides: TGTGCCAGCAGTTTCCTTACTGGGTACGAGCAGTACTTC. Encoded protein: CASSFLTGYEQYF.

The chain is built from TRBV2 and TRBJ2-1; D might be TRBD2 (7 bases). The CDR3 spans 16 residues. V lost 6 bases to trimming and J lost 0 bases, with 15 bases between them. CDR1 is SNHLY and CDR2 is FYNNEI in the germline V gene. The CDR3 sequence: CASSPEGGDSYNEQFF. DNA for the CDR3: TGTGCCAGCAGCCCTGAGGGGGGGGACTCCTACAATGAGCAGTTCTTC.

Ten or more counts support this clonotype. The V call is TRBV7-2, the J call TRBJ1-4, with a tentative D call TRBD1 (6 bases). V shed 5 bases and J shed 0 bases, with 10 bases lying between them. This CDR3 has 15 residues. CDR1 is SGHTA, CDR2 FQGNSA, per germline. This CDR3 is CASSPTGSTNEKLFF. CDR3 in DNA: TGTGCCAGCAGCCCCACAGGGTCAACTAATGAAAAACTGTTTTTT.

This clonotype was seen at least ten times. The junction differs from germline at one of its ends, possibly a read error. V usage is TRBV30 and J usage is TRBJ2-1, with D maybe TRBD1 (5 bases). The CDR3 sequence is 11 residues long. From germline, CDR1 is GTSNPN and CDR2 SVGIG (reference sequence). Here the CDR3 reads CAWSVSRRAHF. CDR3 in DNA: TGTGCCTGGAGTGTTAGTCGCAGGGCCCACTTC.

This clonotype was seen repeatedly, ten times or more. The V and J genes are TRBV20-1 and TRBJ2-1; 7 bases match TRBD1. V lost 6 bases and J lost 0; bases outside the gene matches: 5. There are 14 residues in the CDR3. The germline V gene has CDR1 DFQATT and CDR2 SNEGSKA (reference sequence). In DNA form, the CDR3 reads TGCAGTGCATCGGACAGGAGCTCCTACAATGAGCAGTTCTTC. Its translation: CSASDRSSYNEQFF.

This clonotype was seen many times. The V gene is TRBV27, the J gene TRBJ1-5; D gene unclear. Between the trimmed V and J ends, which lost 5 bases and 2 bases, there was a span of 19 bases. This CDR3 has 17 residues. In germline, CDR1 is MNHEY, CDR2 SMNVEV (reference sequence). Here the CDR3 DNA reads TGTGCCAGCAGTCCCGACACCATGATTAGAGGCAATCAGCCCCAGCATTTT. Translation gives CASSPDTMIRGNQPQHF.

This clonotype was detected ten times or more. The chain couples TRBV7-9 to TRBJ2-1, with 10 bases matching TRBD1. Germline CDR1 reads SEHNR; CDR2 reads FQNEAQ (reference sequence). Trimming at V came to 4 bases and at J to 4 bases, leaving 4 bases not matched to a gene. The CDR3 extends over 15 amino acids. This chain's CDR3 is CASSSRDRGYNEQFF. The CDR3 DNA reads TGTGCCAGCAGCTCTCGGGACAGGGGATACAATGAGCAGTTCTTC.

This clonotype was seen many times. Here the CDR3 reads CASTKAREAFF. Here the CDR3 DNA reads TGTGCCTCCACCAAAGCGAGAGAAGCTTTCTTT. The chain recombines TRBV2 with TRBJ1-1, with D unclear. The CDR3 consists of 11 residues. With 11 bases removed from V and 8 bases from J, the gap between germline ends came to 15 bases. CDR1 is SNHLY, CDR2 FYNNEI, per germline.

This clonotype showed up many times. V is TRBV5-1 and J is TRBJ2-1; D gene uncertain. The germline V gene encodes CDR1 SGHRS and CDR2 YFSETQ. The CDR3 has 15 residues. V lost 1 base and J lost 0, with 8 bases in between. CDR3 sequence: CASSLHRGSYNEQFF. The CDR3, as DNA: TGCGCCAGCAGCTTGCACAGAGGCTCCTACAATGAGCAGTTCTTC. The whole variable domain, filled in from reference TRBV5-1 and TRBJ2-1, reads KAGVTQTPRYLIKTRGQQVTLSCSPISGHRSVSWYQQTPGQGLQFLFEYFSETQRNKGNFPGRFSGRQFSNSRSEMNVSTLELGDSALYLCASSLHRGSYNEQFFGPGTRLTVL.

V and J are TRBV27 and TRBJ2-2; tentative D call: TRBD1 (6 bases). The length of the CDR3 is 18 residues. The germline V and J ends were trimmed by 8 bases and 4 bases, with 26 bases remaining between them. Germline V gene data show CDR1 as MNHEY and CDR2 as SMNVEV (reference sequence). The CDR3 is CASRGFQGTRRSTGELFF. For the CDR3, the DNA is TGTGCCAGCCGCGGGTTTCAAGGGACACGCAGGAGCACCGGGGAGCTGTTTTTT.

This clonotype was recorded many times. This rearrangement joins TRBV3-1 to TRBJ2-1, with 8 bases that match TRBD2. V gave up 2 bases and J gave up 5 bases; unmatched junction bases: 11. CDR1 and CDR2 from the germline V gene are LGHDT and YNNKEL (reference sequence). The CDR3 is made up of 17 amino acids. CDR3 DNA sequence: TGTGCCAGCAGCCAAAGTTCCCGCGGGAGGAACAACAATGAGCAGTTCTTC. This gives the protein CASSQSSRGRNNNEQFF.

This clonotype was seen at least ten times. The rearrangement uses TRBV20-1 and TRBJ1-1; 7 nucleotides match TRBD1. The CDR3 consists of 14 residues. The germline V gene has CDR1 DFQATT and CDR2 SNEGSKA (reference sequence). After removal of 6 bases from V and 0 bases from J, the junction contained 7 bases not matched to a gene. CDR3 nucleotide sequence: TGCAGTGCGAAAGCCGGGACAGTGAACACTGAAGCTTTCTTT. Amino acid sequence: CSAKAGTVNTEAFF.

This clonotype was observed many times. This sequence joins TRBV12-3 or TRBV12-4 and TRBJ1-2, with D hard to call. V was clipped by 5 bases and J by 3 bases, with 4 bases between them. The CDR3 is made up of 11 amino acids. CDR3 protein: CASSRDYGYTF. The CDR3 DNA reads as TGTGCCAGCAGTAGAGACTATGGCTACACCTTC.

This clonotype has at least ten counts. The J gene is TRBJ1-6, the V gene TRBV4-1, with D possibly being TRBD1 (6 bases). The CDR3 runs to 17 residues. CDR1 MGHRA and CDR2 YSYEKL come from the germline V gene. V shed 4 bases and J shed 10 bases, with 23 bases lying between them. The CDR3 sequence is CASSPGGRGPRRSPLHF. The CDR3 nucleotides read TGCGCCAGCAGCCCAGGCGGCAGGGGACCCCGAAGATCACCCCTCCACTTT.

V usage is TRBV5-1 and J usage is TRBJ2-5, with 13 nucleotides matching TRBD2. Germline CDR1 SGHRS, CDR2 YFSETQ. There are 17 residues in the CDR3. J gave up 1 base and V 3 bases, and 6 bases lay outside the gene matches. CDR3 DNA: TGCGCCAGCAGCTCGAATGGACTAGCGGGGGCCCAAGAGACCCAGTACTTC. Its protein is CASSSNGLAGAQETQYF.

This clonotype was seen ten or more times. The chain joins TRBV6-5 to TRBJ2-5; the D gene is possibly TRBD2 (5 bases). The CDR3 totals 15 residues. Germline-derived CDR1 and CDR2 are MNHEY and SVGAGI. Trimming cost V 0 bases and J 2 bases, with 10 bases left between them. The CDR3, as DNA: TGTGCCAGCAGTTACTCTTCTAGCAATCAAGAGACCCAGTACTTC. It codes for CASSYSSSNQETQYF.

This clonotype has a count of ten or more. The rearrangement links TRBV29-1 to TRBJ2-5; 7 bases match TRBD1. CDR1 is SQVTM and CDR2 is ANQGSEA in the germline V gene. The junction had 5 bases not matched to a gene; V was cut back by 5 bases and J by 2 bases. The CDR3 extends over 13 amino acids. CDR3 protein: CSVLATGQETQYF. DNA for the CDR3: TGCAGCGTTTTGGCGACAGGGCAAGAGACCCAGTACTTC.